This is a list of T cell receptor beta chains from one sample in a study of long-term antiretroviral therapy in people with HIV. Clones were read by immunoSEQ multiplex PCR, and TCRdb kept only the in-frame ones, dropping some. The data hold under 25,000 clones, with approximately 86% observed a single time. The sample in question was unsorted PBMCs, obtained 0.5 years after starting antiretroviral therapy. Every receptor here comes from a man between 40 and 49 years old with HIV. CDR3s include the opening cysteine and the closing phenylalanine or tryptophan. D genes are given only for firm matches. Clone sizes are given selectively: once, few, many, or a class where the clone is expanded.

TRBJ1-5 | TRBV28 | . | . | CASSFGGFAVQHF
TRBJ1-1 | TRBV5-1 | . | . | CASSSAGYGNTEAFF
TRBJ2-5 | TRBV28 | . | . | CASSFVVTGRETQYF
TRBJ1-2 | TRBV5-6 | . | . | CASSPIPHERGYTF
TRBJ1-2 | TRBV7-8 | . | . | CASSLIRGGGYTF
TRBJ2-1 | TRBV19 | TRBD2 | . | CASRSGLAYNEQFF
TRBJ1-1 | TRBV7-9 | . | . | CASQSGDGTEAFF
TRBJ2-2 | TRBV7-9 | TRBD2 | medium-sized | CAPGLANTGELFF
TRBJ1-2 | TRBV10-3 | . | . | CAINGDRGYTF
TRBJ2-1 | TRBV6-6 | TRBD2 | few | CASSTSGRGPYNEQFF
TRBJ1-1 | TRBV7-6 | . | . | CASSPGEDTAFF
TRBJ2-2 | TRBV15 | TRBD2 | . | CATSREPSGNTGELFF
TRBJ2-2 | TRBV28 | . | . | CASSLDSTTGELFF
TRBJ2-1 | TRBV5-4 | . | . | CASSLVASGKGNEQFF
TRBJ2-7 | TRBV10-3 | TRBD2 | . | CAISESKAGRNEQYF
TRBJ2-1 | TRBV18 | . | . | CASSVGASYNEQFF
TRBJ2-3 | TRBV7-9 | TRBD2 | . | CASSSSGSPSRGGDTQYF
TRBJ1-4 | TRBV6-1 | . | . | CASSDLRGISEKLFF
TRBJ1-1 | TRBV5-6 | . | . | CASDGGTEAFF
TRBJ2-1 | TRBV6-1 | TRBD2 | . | CASNQLAGDNNEQFF
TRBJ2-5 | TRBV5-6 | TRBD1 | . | CASSLGQGVQETQYF
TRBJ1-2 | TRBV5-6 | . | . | CASTREGHGYTF
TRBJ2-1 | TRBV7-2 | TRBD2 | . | CASSLSLGGSYNEQFF
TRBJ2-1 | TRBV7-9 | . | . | CASSSTTAYNEQFF
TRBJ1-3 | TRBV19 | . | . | CASREFSGNTIYF
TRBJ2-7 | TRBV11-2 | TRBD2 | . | CASSSLAVKAYEQYF
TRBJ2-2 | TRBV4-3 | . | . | CASSQGRPNTGELFF
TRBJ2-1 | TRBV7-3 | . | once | CASSLAGTPHNEQFF
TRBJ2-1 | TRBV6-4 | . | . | CASSDFSKGNEQFF
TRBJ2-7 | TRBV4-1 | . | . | CASSLSAESGPGGGEQYF
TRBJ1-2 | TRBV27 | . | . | CASSIIRDIHGYGYTF
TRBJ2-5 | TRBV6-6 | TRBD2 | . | CASSYLAGGPQETQYF
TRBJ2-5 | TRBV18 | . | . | CASSPQETQYF
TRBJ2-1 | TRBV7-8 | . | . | CASSSGEQFF
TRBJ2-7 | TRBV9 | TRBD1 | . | CASSPRDREPEQYF
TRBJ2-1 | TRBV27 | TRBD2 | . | CASSAGTSGMGEQFF
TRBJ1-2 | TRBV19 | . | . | CASRSGSRGYTF
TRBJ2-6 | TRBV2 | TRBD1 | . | CASRGTDSGANVLTF